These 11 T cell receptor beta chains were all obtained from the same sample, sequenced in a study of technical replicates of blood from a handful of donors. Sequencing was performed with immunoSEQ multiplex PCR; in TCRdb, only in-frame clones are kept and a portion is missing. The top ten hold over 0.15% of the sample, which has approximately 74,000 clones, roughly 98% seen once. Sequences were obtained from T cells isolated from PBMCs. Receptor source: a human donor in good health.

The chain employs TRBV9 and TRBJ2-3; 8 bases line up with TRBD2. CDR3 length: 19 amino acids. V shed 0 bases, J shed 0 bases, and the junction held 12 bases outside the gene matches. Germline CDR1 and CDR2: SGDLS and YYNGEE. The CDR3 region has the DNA TGTGCCAGCAGCGTAGTAGGAGCGGGGGACCGATCTAGCACAGATACGCAGTATTTT. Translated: CASSVVGAGDRSSTDTQYF.

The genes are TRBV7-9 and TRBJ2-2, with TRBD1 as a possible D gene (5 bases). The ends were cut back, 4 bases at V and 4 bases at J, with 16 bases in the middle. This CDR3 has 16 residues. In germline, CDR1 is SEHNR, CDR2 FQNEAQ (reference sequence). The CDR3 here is CASSSDPGQPTGELFF. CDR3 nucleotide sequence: TGTGCCAGCAGCTCCGACCCTGGACAACCCACCGGGGAGCTGTTTTTT.

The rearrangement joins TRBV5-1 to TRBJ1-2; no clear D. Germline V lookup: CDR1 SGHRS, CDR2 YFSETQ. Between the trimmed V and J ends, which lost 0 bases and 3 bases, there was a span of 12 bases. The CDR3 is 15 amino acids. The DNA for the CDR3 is TGCGCCAGCAGCTTGGAAGGCTTAGGAGACTATGGCTACACCTTC. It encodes CASSLEGLGDYGYTF. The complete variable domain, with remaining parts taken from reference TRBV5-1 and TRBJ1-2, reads KAGVTQTPRYLIKTRGQQVTLSCSPISGHRSVSWYQQTPGQGLQFLFEYFSETQRNKGNFPGRFSGRQFSNSRSEMNVSTLELGDSALYLCASSLEGLGDYGYTFGSGTRLTVV.

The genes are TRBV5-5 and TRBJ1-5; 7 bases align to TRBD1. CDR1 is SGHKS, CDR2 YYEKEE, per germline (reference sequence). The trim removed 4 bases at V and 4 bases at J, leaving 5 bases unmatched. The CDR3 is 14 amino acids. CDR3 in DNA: TGTGCCAGCAGCGTAGGCAGGGGGAATCAGCCCCAGCATTTT. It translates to CASSVGRGNQPQHF.

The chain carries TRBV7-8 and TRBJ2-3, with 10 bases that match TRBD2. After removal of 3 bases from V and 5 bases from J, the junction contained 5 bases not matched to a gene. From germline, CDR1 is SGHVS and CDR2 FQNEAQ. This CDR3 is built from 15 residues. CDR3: CASSFTSGAIDTQYF. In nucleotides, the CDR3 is TGTGCCAGCAGCTTTACTAGCGGGGCCATAGATACGCAGTATTTT.

The CDR3 sequence: CASSESAGHLMNTEAFF. DNA of the CDR3: TGTGCCAGCAGCGAGTCAGCGGGACACCTCATGAACACTGAAGCTTTCTTT. The chain recombines TRBV9 with TRBJ1-1, with D tentatively TRBD1 (6 bases). Germline lookup yields CDR1 SGDLS and CDR2 YYNGEE. The CDR3 is 17 residues long. V lost 3 bases, J lost 0 bases, and 18 bases lay in between.

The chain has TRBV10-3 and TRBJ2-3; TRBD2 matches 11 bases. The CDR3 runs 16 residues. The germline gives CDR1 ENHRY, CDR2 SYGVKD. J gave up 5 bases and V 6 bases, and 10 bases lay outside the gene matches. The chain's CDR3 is CAIRSKTSGIGDTQYF. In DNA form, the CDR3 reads TGTGCCATCAGATCCAAGACTAGCGGGATAGGAGATACGCAGTATTTT.

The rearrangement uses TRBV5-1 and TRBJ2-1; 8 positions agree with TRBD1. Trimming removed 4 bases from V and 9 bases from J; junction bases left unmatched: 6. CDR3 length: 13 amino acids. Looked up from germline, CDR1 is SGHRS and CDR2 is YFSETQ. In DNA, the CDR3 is TGCGCCAGCAGCAGTACAGGGGGAGCTGAGCAGTTCTTC. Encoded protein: CASSSTGGAEQFF.

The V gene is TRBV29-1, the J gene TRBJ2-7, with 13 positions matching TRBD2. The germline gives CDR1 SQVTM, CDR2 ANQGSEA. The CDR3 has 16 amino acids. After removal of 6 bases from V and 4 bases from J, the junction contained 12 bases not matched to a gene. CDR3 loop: CSVRTSGRLEQYEQYF. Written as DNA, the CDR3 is TGCAGCGTCCGGACTAGCGGGAGATTAGAACAATACGAGCAGTACTTC.

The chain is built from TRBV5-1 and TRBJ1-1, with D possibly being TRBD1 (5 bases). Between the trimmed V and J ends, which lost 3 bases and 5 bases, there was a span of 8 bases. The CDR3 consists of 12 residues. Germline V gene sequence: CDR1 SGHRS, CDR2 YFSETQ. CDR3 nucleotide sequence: TGCGCCAGCAGCTCGGGGGTAACTGAAGCTTTCTTT. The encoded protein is CASSSGVTEAFF.

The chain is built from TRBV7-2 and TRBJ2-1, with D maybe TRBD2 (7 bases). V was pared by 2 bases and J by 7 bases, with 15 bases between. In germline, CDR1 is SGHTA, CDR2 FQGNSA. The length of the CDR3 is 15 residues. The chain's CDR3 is CASSLWGGSVNEQFF. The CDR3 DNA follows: TGTGCCAGCAGCTTATGGGGGGGCAGCGTGAATGAGCAGTTCTTC.